The rows below give T cell receptor beta chains drawn from one sample of a study of metastatic and nonmetastatic thyroid tumors. TCRdb recomputed clones from the PCR reads via MiXCR. The sample contains 16,000 or so clones, 24% of which appear only once. The sequencing sample was made of tumor tissue. The receptors shown here come from a female donor with papillary thyroid cancer or a benign thyroid nodule (not recorded which). Some clones in this sample may be carry-over from other donors' samples. Both conserved end residues are part of each CDR3. D genes are given only for firm matches. Part of the rows lack a size; the others show once, few, many or a class for expanded clones.

many	TRBJ1-1	TRBD1	TRBV15	CATSRDQGAGNTEAFF	TGTGCCACCAGCAGAGATCAGGGGGCGGGGAACACTGAAGCTTTCTTT
few	TRBJ2-2	NA	TRBV12-3/TRBV12-4	CASRELQNTGELFF	TGTGCCAGCCGCGAGTTACAGAACACCGGGGAGCTGTTTTTT
few	TRBJ2-1	NA	TRBV12-3/TRBV12-4	CASSSDYNEQFF	TGTGCCAGCAGCTCGGACTACAATGAGCAGTTCTTC
NA	TRBJ2-5	NA	TRBV20-1	CSARGAGYQDAQYF	TGCAGTGCTAGAGGGGCGGGGTACCAAGATGCCCAGTACTTC
many	TRBJ2-3	NA	TRBV3-2	CASSHYGTSGSVGTDTQYF	TGTGCCAGCAGCCATTACGGGACTAGCGGGAGCGTGGGCACAGATACGCAGTATTTT
NA	TRBJ2-7	NA	TRBV7-8	CASSLMTSEQYF	TGTGCCAGCAGCTTGATGACCTCCGAGCAGTACTTC
many	TRBJ1-1	NA	TRBV19	CASSIGAGPKGNTEAFF	TGTGCCAGTAGTATAGGGGCAGGCCCAAAGGGGAACACTGAAGCTTTCTTT
NA	TRBJ2-2	NA	TRBV13	CASSRSEGPPQTGELFF	TGTGCCAGCAGCCGCTCGGAAGGCCCCCCACAAACCGGGGAGCTGTTTTTT
once	TRBJ2-1	NA	TRBV14	CASSQGKGLEQFF	TGTGCCAGCAGCCAAGGAAAAGGACTTGAGCAGTTCTTC
many	TRBJ1-5	NA	TRBV11-1	CASSLWRPYSNQPQHF	TGTGCCAGCAGCTTGTGGAGACCTTATAGCAATCAGCCCCAGCATTTT
medium-sized	TRBJ1-3	NA	TRBV19	CASRAGGTGNTIYF	TGTGCCAGTAGGGCCGGGGGCACTGGAAACACCATATATTTT
NA	TRBJ2-2	NA	TRBV27	CASSLVVVTRELFF	TGTGCCAGCAGTTTGGTGGTAGTTACCAGGGAGCTGTTTTTT
NA	TRBJ1-2	NA	TRBV9	CASSVSGGSGDGYTF	TGTGCCAGCAGCGTATCTGGCGGGAGTGGGGATGGCTACACCTTC
medium-sized	TRBJ2-1	TRBD2	TRBV6-1	CASSLSGTHYNEQFF	TGTGCCAGCAGTTTGAGCGGGACCCACTACAATGAGCAGTTCTTC
few	TRBJ1-6	NA	TRBV7-8	CATVGTGSPLHF	TGTGCCACCGTGGGTACCGGCTCACCCCTCCACTTT
NA	TRBJ2-6	NA	TRBV20-1	CSAREGGSSGANVLTF	TGCAGTGCTAGAGAAGGGGGGAGCTCTGGGGCCAACGTCCTGACTTTC
few	TRBJ2-7	NA	TRBV12-3/TRBV12-4	CASSLQGFGIYEQYF	TGTGCCAGCAGTCTCCAGGGATTCGGAATTTACGAGCAGTACTTC
NA	TRBJ2-7	TRBD2	TRBV28	CASSFSKGTSVYEQYF	TGTGCCAGCAGTTTCAGTAAGGGGACTAGCGTTTACGAGCAGTACTTC
many	TRBJ1-4	TRBD1	TRBV20-1	CSASPGTGGAEKLFF	TGCAGTGCTAGTCCCGGGACAGGGGGCGCAGAAAAACTGTTTTTT
NA	TRBJ1-1	NA	TRBV5-1	CASSLDQGGSTEAFF	TGCGCCAGCAGCTTGGATCAGGGAGGGAGCACTGAAGCTTTCTTT
NA	TRBJ1-2	NA	TRBV5-5	CASSLGVDIPNYGYTF	TGTGCCAGCAGCTTGGGAGTAGACATCCCTAACTATGGCTACACCTTC
NA	TRBJ1-5	NA	TRBV20-1	CSARDSNQPQHF	TGCAGTGCTCGGGACTCCAATCAGCCCCAGCATTTT
once	TRBJ2-2	NA	TRBV5-1	CASSFRVPVTWELFF	TGCGCCAGCAGCTTCAGGGTTCCGGTCACCTGGGAGCTGTTTTTT
many	TRBJ2-5	NA	TRBV7-2	CASSLAAQPRETQYF	TGTGCCAGCAGCTTAGCGGCCCAGCCCCGTGAGACCCAGTACTTC
medium-sized	TRBJ1-3	NA	TRBV12-3/TRBV12-4	CASSLYGAAIYF	TGTGCCAGCAGTTTATATGGGGCGGCCATATATTTT
NA	TRBJ2-3	NA	TRBV11-2	CASSSVLPSTYTQYF	TGTGCCAGCAGCTCCGTACTCCCGAGCACATATACGCAGTATTTT
many	TRBJ2-1	NA	TRBV4-3	CASSQDWLANNEQFF	TGCGCCAGCAGCCAAGACTGGCTAGCGAACAATGAGCAGTTCTTC
NA	TRBJ2-1	TRBD2	TRBV20-1	CSATGGTSGLREQFF	TGCAGTGCTACAGGAGGGACTAGCGGACTTAGAGAGCAGTTCTTC
NA	TRBJ1-1	NA	TRBV27	CASSLVVGTEAFF	TGTGCCAGCAGCCTAGTTGTGGGCACTGAAGCTTTCTTT
many	TRBJ2-1	NA	TRBV30	CAWSVLTGREQFF	TGTGCCTGGAGTGTACTTACTGGCCGTGAGCAGTTCTTC
few	TRBJ1-3	NA	TRBV2	CASSERDRIGNTIYF	TGTGCCAGCAGTGAAAGGGACCGTATTGGAAACACCATATATTTT
many	TRBJ2-5	NA	TRBV9	CASSPRVVGETQYF	TGTGCCAGCAGCCCCAGGGTAGTCGGTGAGACCCAGTACTTC
NA	TRBJ1-1	TRBD1	TRBV5-1	CATKKWTGQNTEAFF	TGCGCCACCAAGAAATGGACAGGGCAGAACACTGAAGCTTTCTTT
NA	TRBJ2-7	TRBD2	TRBV2	CASSEGDSGGPYEQYF	TGTGCCAGCAGTGAAGGGGATAGCGGGGGGCCCTACGAGCAGTACTTC
medium-sized	TRBJ1-2	NA	TRBV19	CASSNGRLSYTF	TGTGCCAGTAGTAACGGGAGACTAAGCTACACCTTC
NA	TRBJ1-1	NA	TRBV20-1	CSATPSGTEAFF	TGCAGTGCCACCCCGAGTGGGACAGAAGCTTTCTTT
many	TRBJ2-7	NA	TRBV6-1	CASSPGLAAYEQYF	TGTGCCAGCAGTCCGGGACTTGCAGCCTACGAGCAGTACTTC
many	TRBJ1-2	NA	TRBV20-1	CSARGDYGYTF	TGCAGTGCTAGAGGAGACTATGGCTACACCTTC
many	TRBJ1-2	NA	TRBV7-9	CASSASGVGDYGYTF	TGTGCCAGCAGCGCCAGTGGGGTGGGGGACTATGGCTACACCTTC
hyperexpanded	TRBJ2-1	TRBD2	TRBV30	CAWRVLAGVGNEQFF	TGTGCCTGGAGAGTACTAGCGGGAGTTGGCAATGAGCAGTTCTTC
medium-sized	TRBJ1-2	NA	TRBV7-9	CASSSSAANYGYTF	TGTGCCAGCAGCTCCTCGGCAGCTAACTATGGCTACACCTTC
few	TRBJ1-3	NA	TRBV6-2/TRBV6-3	CASRRDGGNTIYF	TGTGCCAGCAGACGGGACGGTGGAAACACCATATATTTT
NA	TRBJ1-1	NA	TRBV20-1	CSASIGEWVTEAFF	TGCAGTGCTAGTATCGGGGAATGGGTCACTGAAGCTTTCTTT
NA	TRBJ1-1	NA	TRBV5-4	CASSRGLGDTEAFF	TGTGCCAGCAGCAGAGGACTCGGCGACACTGAAGCTTTCTTT
medium-sized	TRBJ1-3	TRBD1	TRBV2	CASIPTGGIGNTIYF	TGTGCCAGCATTCCGACAGGGGGGATCGGAAACACCATATATTTT
many	TRBJ1-1	TRBD1	TRBV20-1	CMGQIGSNTEAFF	TGCATGGGACAGATTGGGTCGAACACTGAAGCTTTCTTT
NA	TRBJ2-7	NA	TRBV19	CASRDGSREQYF	TGTGCCAGTAGGGACGGGTCTCGCGAGCAGTACTTC
few	TRBJ1-3	NA	TRBV2	CASTDPGSSGNTIYF	TGTGCCAGCACCGACCCGGGTAGCTCTGGAAACACCATATATTTT
many	TRBJ2-6	NA	TRBV15	CATSFRGGVGPGANVLTF	TGTGCCACCAGCTTCCGAGGAGGGGTAGGCCCTGGGGCCAACGTCCTGACTTTC
once	TRBJ2-7	TRBD1	TRBV5-1	CASSLGFGDRGTEQYF	TGCGCCAGCAGCTTGGGTTTCGGGGACAGGGGAACCGAGCAGTACTTC
few	TRBJ1-6	TRBD1	TRBV6-4	CASSDSSGGNSPLHF	TGTGCCAGCAGTGACTCGTCAGGGGGTAACTCACCCCTCCACTTT
many	TRBJ2-5	NA	TRBV29-1	CSVGPQETQYF	TGCAGCGTTGGCCCTCAAGAGACCCAGTACTTC
many	TRBJ1-4	NA	TRBV4-3	CASSQELNEKLFF	TGCGCCAGCAGCCAAGAGCTTAATGAAAAACTGTTTTTT
many	TRBJ1-5	NA	TRBV20-1	CSAREGSLEPQHF	TGCAGTGCTAGAGAGGGCAGCCTGGAGCCCCAGCATTTT
many	TRBJ2-7	TRBD2	TRBV12-5	CASALSGSTYEQYF	TGTGCTAGTGCCTTGAGCGGGAGTACGTACGAGCAGTACTTC
NA	TRBJ2-7	TRBD2	TRBV20-1	CSARSGGPYEQYF	TGCAGTGCTAGGAGCGGGGGGCCTTACGAGCAGTACTTC
many	TRBJ1-5	TRBD1	TRBV10-2	CASSLGQGQPQHF	TGCGCCAGCAGTCTCGGACAGGGCCAGCCCCAGCATTTT
medium-sized	TRBJ1-2	TRBD1	TRBV27	CASSDRVRYTF	TGTGCCAGCTCGGACAGGGTTCGCTACACCTTC